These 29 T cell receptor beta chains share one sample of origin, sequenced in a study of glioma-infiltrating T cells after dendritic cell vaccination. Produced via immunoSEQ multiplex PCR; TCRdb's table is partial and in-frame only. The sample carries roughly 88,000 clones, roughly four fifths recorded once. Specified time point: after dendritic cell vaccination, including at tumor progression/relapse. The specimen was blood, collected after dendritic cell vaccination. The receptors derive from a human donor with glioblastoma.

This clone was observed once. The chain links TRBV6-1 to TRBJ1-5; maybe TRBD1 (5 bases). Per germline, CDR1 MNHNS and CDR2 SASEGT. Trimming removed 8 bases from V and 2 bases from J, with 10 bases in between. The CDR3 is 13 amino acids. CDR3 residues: CASASGGNQPQHF. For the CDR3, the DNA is TGTGCCAGCGCCTCGGGGGGCAATCAGCCCCAGCATTTT.

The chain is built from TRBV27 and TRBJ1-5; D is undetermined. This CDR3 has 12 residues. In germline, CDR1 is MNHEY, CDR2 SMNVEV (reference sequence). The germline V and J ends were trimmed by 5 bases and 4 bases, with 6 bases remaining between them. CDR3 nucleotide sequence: TGTGCCAGCAGTCAGGTGAATCAGCCCCAGCATTTT. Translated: CASSQVNQPQHF.

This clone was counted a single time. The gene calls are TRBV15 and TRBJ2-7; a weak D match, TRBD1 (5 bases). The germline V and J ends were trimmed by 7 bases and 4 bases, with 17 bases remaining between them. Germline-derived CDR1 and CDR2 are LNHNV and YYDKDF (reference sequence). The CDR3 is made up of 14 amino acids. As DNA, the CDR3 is TGTGCCACCATCCCCCCCCCAGGGCCGTACGAGCAGTACGTC. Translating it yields CATIPPPGPYEQYV.

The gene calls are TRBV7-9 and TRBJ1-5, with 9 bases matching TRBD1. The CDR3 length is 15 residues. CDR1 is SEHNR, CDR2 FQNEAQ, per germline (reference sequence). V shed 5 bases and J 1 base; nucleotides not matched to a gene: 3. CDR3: CASSPGQGSNQPQHF. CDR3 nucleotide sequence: TGTGCCAGCAGCCCGGGACAGGGAAGCAATCAGCCCCAGCATTTT.

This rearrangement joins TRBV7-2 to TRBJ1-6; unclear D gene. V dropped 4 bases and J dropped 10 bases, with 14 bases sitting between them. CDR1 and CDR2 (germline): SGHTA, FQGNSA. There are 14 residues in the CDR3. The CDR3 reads CASSSIPVGSPLHF. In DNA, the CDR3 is TGTGCCAGCAGCTCGATCCCGGTCGGGTCACCCCTCCACTTT.

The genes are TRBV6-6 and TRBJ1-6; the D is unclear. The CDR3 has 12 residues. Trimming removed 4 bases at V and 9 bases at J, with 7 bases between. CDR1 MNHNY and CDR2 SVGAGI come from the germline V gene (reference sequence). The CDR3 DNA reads TGTGCCAGCAGTTTGACAAGTTCACCCCTCCACTTT. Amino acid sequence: CASSLTSSPLHF.

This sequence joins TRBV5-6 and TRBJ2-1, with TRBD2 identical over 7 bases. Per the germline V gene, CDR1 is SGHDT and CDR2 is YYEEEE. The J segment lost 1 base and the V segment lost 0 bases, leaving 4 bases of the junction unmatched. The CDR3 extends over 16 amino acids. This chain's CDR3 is CASSLDTGRSYNEQFF. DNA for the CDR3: TGTGCCAGCAGCTTGGATACCGGGAGGTCCTACAATGAGCAGTTCTTC.

The CDR3, as DNA: TGTGCCAGCAGTTTAATGAGGGGAGGCAACTATGGCTACACCTTC. This encodes CASSLMRGGNYGYTF. The chain links TRBV27 to TRBJ1-2, with D possibly matching TRBD1 (5 bases). The CDR3 is 15 residues long. The V end lost 2 bases, the J end lost 2 bases, and 12 bases lay between the germline ends. In germline, CDR1 is MNHEY, CDR2 SMNVEV (reference sequence).

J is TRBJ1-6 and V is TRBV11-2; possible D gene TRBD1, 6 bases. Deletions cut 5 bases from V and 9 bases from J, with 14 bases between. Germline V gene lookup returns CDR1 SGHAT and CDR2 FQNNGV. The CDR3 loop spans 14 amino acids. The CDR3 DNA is TGTGCCAGCAGCCCTGGACAGAGTCCTTCACCCCTCCACTTT. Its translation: CASSPGQSPSPLHF. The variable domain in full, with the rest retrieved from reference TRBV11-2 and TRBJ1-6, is EAGVAQSPRYKIIEKRQSVAFWCNPISGHATLYWYQQILGQGPKLLIQFQNNGVVDDSQLPKDRFSAERLKGVDSTLKIQPAKLEDSAVYLCASSPGQSPSPLHFGNGTRLTVT.

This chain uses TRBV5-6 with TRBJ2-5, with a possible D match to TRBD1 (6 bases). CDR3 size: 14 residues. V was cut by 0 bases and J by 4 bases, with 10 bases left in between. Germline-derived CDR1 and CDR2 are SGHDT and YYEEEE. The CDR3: CASSLAGGRETQYF. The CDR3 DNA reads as TGTGCCAGCAGCTTGGCTGGGGGCCGAGAGACCCAGTACTTC.

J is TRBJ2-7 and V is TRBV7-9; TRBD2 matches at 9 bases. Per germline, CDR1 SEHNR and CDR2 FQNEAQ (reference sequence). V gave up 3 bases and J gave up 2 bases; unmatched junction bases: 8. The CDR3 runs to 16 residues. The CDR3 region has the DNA TGTGCCAGCAGCTTGGTGGCGGGGGGGTTCACCTACGAGCAGTACTTC. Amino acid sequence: CASSLVAGGFTYEQYF.

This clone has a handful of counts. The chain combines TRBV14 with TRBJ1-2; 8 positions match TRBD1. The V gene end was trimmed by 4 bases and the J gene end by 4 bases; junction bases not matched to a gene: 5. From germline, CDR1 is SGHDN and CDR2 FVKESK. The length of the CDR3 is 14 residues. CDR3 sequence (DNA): TGTGCCAGCAGCCTCCAGGGGGCCACCTATGGCTACACCTTC. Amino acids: CASSLQGATYGYTF. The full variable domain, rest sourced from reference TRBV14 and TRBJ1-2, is EAGVTQFPSHSVIEKGQTVTLRCDPISGHDNLYWYRRVMGKEIKFLLHFVKESKQDESGMPNNRFLAERTGGTYSTLKVQPAELEDSGVYFCASSLQGATYGYTFGSGTRLTVV.

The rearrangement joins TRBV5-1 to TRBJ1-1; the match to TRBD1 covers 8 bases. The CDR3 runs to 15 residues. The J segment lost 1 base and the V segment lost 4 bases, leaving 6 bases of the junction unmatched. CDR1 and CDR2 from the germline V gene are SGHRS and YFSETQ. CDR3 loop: CASSPRTGTNTEAFF. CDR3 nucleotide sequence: TGCGCCAGCAGCCCACGGACAGGGACGAACACTGAAGCTTTCTTT.

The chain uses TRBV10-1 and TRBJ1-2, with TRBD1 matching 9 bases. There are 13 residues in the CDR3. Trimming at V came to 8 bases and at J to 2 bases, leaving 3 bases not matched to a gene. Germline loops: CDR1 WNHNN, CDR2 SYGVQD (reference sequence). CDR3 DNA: TGCGCCAGCTCTGGACAGGGGAACTATGGCTACACCTTC. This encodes CASSGQGNYGYTF.

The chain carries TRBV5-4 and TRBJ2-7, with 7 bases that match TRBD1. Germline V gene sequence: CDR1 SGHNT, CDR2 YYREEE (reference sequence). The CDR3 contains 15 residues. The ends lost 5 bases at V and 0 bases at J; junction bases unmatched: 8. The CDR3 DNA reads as TGTGCCAGCAGACTGGGACAGTCGAGCTCCTACGAGCAGTACTTC. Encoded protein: CASRLGQSSSYEQYF.

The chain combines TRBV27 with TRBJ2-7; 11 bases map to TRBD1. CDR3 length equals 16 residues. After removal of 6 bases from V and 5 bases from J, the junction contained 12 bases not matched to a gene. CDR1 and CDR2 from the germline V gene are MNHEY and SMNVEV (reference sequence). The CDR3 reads CASSPTPRDRGDEQYV. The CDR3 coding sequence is TGTGCCAGCAGCCCTACCCCCCGGGACAGGGGGGACGAGCAGTACGTC.

The CDR3 spells CASSQPPGHQHGELFF. The CDR3 nucleotides read TGTGCCAGCAGCCAACCCCCGGGACACCAGCACGGGGAGCTGTTTTTT. The V gene is TRBV7-9, the J gene TRBJ2-2; TRBD1 might be the D (6 bases). The CDR3 has 16 residues. V lost 5 bases, J lost 7 bases, and 20 bases lay in between. Germline assignment: CDR1 SEHNR and CDR2 FQNEAQ (reference sequence).

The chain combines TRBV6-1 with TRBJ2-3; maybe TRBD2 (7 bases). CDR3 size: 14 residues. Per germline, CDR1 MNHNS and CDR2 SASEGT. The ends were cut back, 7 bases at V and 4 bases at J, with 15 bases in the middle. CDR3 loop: CASNRGALSDTQYF. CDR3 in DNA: TGTGCCAGCAACCGGGGGGCGTTATCAGATACGCAGTATTTT.

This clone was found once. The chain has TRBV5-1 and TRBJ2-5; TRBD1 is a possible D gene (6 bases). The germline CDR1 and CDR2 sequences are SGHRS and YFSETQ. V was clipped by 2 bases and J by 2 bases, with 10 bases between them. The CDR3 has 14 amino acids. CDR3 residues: CASSLVGQQETQYF. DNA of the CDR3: TGCGCCAGCAGCTTAGTCGGACAGCAAGAGACCCAGTACTTC.

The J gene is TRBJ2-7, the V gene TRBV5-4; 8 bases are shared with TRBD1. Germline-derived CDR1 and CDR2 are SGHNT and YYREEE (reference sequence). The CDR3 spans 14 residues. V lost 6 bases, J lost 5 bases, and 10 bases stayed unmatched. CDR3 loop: CASNPGAGGHEQYF. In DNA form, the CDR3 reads TGTGCCAGCAACCCGGGGGCAGGGGGCCACGAGCAGTACTTC.

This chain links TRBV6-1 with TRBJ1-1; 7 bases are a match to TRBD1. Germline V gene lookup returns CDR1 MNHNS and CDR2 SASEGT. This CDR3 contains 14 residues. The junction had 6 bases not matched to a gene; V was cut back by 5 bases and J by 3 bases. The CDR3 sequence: CASSHRGGDTEAFF. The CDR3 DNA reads TGTGCCAGCAGTCACAGGGGCGGGGACACTGAAGCTTTCTTT.

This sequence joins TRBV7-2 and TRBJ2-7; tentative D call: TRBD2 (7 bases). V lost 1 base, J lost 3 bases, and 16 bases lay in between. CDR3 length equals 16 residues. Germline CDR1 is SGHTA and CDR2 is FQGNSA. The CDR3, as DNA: TGTGCCAGCAGCTTAGGAGGGGGGGCCGGTAGCTACGAGCAGTACTTC. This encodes CASSLGGGAGSYEQYF. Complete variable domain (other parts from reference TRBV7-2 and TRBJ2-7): GAGVSQSPSNKVTEKGKDVELRCDPISGHTALYWYRQSLGQGLEFLIYFQGNSAPDKSGLPSDRFSAERTGGSVSTLTIQRTQQEDSAVYLCASSLGGGAGSYEQYFGPGTRLTVT.

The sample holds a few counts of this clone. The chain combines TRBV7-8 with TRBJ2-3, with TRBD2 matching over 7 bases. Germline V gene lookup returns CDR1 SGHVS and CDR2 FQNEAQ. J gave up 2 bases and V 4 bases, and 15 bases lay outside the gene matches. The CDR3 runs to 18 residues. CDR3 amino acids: CASSYPAWGGDTTDTQYF. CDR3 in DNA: TGTGCCAGCAGCTATCCCGCTTGGGGGGGAGACACCACAGATACGCAGTATTTT. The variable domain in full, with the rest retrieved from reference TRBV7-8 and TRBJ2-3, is GAGVSQSPRYKVAKRGQDVALRCDPISGHVSLFWYQQALGQGPEFLTYFQNEAQLDKSGLPSDRFFAERPEGSVSTLKIQRTQQEDSAVYLCASSYPAWGGDTTDTQYFGPGTRLTVL.

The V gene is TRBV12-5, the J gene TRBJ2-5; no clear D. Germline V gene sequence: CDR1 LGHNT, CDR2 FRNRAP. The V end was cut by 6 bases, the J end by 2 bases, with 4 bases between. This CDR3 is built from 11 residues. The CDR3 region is CASGTQETQYF. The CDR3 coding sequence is TGTGCTAGTGGCACACAAGAGACCCAGTACTTC.

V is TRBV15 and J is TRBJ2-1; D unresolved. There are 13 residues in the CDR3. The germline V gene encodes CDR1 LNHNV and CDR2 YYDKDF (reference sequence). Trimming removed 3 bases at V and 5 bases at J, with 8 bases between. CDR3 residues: CATSSGFNNEQFF. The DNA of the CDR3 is TGTGCCACCAGCAGCGGGTTTAACAATGAGCAGTTCTTC. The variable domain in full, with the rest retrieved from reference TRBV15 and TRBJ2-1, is DAMVIQNPRYQVTQFGKPVTLSCSQTLNHNVMYWYQQKSSQAPKLLFHYYDKDFNNEADTPDNFQSRRPNTSFCFLDIRSPGLGDTAMYLCATSSGFNNEQFFGPGTRLTVL.

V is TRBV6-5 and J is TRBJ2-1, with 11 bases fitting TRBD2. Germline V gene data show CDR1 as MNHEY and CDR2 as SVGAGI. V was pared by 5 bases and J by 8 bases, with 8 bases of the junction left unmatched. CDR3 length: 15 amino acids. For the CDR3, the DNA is TGTGCCAGCAGTACACAGGGACTAGCGGTAGATGAGCAGTTCTTC. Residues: CASSTQGLAVDEQFF.

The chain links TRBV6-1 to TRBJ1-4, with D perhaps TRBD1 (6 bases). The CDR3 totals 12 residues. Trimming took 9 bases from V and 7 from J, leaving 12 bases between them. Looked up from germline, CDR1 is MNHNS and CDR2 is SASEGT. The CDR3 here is CASRRTVEKLFF. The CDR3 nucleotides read TGTGCCAGTCGGCGGACAGTTGAAAAACTGTTTTTT.

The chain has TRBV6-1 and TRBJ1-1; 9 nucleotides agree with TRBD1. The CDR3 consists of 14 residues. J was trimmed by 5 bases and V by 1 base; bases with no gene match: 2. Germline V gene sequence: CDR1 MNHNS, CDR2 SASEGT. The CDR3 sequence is CASSEDRGQTEAFF. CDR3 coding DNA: TGTGCCAGCAGTGAAGACAGGGGGCAGACTGAAGCTTTCTTT.

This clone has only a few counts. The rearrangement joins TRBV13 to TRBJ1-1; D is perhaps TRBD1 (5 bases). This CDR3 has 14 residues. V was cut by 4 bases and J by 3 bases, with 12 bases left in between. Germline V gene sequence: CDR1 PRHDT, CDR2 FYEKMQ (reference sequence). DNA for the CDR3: TGTGCCAGCAGCTGGGGGGGGAGGGACACTGAAGCTTTCTTT. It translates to CASSWGGRDTEAFF.